This T cell receptor beta chain was recorded in a study of post-analysis software for immune sequencing data (dated by TCRdb to the mid-2010s). Concerning the study at large: The recorded disease courses included relapsing-remitting, secondary progressive and progressive-relapsing multiple sclerosis, and some patients had no subtype annotation. The patient repertoires were set against under 12 previously published healthy control repertoires from donors whose ages ranged from roughly 6 to 27 years. A subset of samples was prepared in parallel using single-end sample barcoding, then pooled and co-amplified after Illumina adapter ligation. On the study overall, not on this receptor specifically: When samples were clustered directly using the F measure, samples prepared in the same batch co-clustered strongly, which prompted a batch-effect correction. Significantly lower normalized Chao1 diversity was found in multiple sclerosis patients than in controls, suggesting substantial peripheral T-cell clonal expansion. The multiple sclerosis patient group was slightly younger than the control group. Significantly higher frequencies in patients than in controls were found for a few TRBV segments, including TRBV5-6, TRBV5-1 and TRBV20-1.

To demonstrate the VDJtools post-analysis software, TCR beta repertoires were profiled from the peripheral blood of roughly 12 young patients with multiple sclerosis. Multiple sclerosis patients were children and adolescents aged roughly 6 to 16 years. The CDR3 starts with the cysteine, ends with the phenylalanine, and has 15 residues. Here the CDR3 DNA is all that survives: 45 bases in frame from base 1. CDR1 and CDR2, per the germline V gene (reference sequence), are DFQATT and SNEGSKA. Clipping removes 0 bases from V and 6 bases from J, with 7 as the unmatched junction base count. Library construction relied on PCR. Sequencing was performed on an Illumina HiSeq 2500. To reduce PCR and sequencing biases, unique molecular identifiers were incorporated into the TCR beta cDNA libraries. Per 1 to 10 million input T cells, some 500,000 cDNA molecules were obtained, such that each molecule approximated one T cell. The same protocol used for the earlier healthy control dataset was applied to prepare and sequence the patient libraries. Samples belonging to the same batch were prepared together, multiplexed and sequenced on a shared HiSeq lane. The study's processing was this. MIGEC handled the raw barcoded reads, throwing out single-read molecular identifier groups before consensus assembly and CDR3 extraction. VDJtools was used for post-analysis of the clonotype tables, with diversity normalized by down-sampling every dataset to the smallest sample size. To correct batch-related cross-sample contamination, repertoire overlap clustering matched CDR3 amino acid sequences but not nucleotide sequences. Through fastp at Q25 and MiXCR, TCRdb rebuilt clones from the public reads, retaining in-frame beta chains. Each CDR3 protein appears once, grouped with its most common genes and DNA. These V and J calls rely on TCRdb rather than the paper's analysis. Counted in this sample were some 700,000 distinct CDR3 sequences; approximately 59% of them appeared once. Around 11% of the sample lies in the top ten.

To note about this clonotype: This receptor's antigen is unknown. No base qualities exist here, and no much larger clone lies one base off it.

The clonotype comes from a girl aged 2 to 9 with multiple sclerosis. The sample taken for sequencing was blood. The chain employs TRBV20-1 and TRBJ2-1; 8 central nucleotides agree with TRBD1. The DNA sequence follows: TGCAGTGCTAGAGAGGACAGGGAATCGGGCAATGAGCAGTTCTTC. Translation gives CSAREDRESGNEQFF.